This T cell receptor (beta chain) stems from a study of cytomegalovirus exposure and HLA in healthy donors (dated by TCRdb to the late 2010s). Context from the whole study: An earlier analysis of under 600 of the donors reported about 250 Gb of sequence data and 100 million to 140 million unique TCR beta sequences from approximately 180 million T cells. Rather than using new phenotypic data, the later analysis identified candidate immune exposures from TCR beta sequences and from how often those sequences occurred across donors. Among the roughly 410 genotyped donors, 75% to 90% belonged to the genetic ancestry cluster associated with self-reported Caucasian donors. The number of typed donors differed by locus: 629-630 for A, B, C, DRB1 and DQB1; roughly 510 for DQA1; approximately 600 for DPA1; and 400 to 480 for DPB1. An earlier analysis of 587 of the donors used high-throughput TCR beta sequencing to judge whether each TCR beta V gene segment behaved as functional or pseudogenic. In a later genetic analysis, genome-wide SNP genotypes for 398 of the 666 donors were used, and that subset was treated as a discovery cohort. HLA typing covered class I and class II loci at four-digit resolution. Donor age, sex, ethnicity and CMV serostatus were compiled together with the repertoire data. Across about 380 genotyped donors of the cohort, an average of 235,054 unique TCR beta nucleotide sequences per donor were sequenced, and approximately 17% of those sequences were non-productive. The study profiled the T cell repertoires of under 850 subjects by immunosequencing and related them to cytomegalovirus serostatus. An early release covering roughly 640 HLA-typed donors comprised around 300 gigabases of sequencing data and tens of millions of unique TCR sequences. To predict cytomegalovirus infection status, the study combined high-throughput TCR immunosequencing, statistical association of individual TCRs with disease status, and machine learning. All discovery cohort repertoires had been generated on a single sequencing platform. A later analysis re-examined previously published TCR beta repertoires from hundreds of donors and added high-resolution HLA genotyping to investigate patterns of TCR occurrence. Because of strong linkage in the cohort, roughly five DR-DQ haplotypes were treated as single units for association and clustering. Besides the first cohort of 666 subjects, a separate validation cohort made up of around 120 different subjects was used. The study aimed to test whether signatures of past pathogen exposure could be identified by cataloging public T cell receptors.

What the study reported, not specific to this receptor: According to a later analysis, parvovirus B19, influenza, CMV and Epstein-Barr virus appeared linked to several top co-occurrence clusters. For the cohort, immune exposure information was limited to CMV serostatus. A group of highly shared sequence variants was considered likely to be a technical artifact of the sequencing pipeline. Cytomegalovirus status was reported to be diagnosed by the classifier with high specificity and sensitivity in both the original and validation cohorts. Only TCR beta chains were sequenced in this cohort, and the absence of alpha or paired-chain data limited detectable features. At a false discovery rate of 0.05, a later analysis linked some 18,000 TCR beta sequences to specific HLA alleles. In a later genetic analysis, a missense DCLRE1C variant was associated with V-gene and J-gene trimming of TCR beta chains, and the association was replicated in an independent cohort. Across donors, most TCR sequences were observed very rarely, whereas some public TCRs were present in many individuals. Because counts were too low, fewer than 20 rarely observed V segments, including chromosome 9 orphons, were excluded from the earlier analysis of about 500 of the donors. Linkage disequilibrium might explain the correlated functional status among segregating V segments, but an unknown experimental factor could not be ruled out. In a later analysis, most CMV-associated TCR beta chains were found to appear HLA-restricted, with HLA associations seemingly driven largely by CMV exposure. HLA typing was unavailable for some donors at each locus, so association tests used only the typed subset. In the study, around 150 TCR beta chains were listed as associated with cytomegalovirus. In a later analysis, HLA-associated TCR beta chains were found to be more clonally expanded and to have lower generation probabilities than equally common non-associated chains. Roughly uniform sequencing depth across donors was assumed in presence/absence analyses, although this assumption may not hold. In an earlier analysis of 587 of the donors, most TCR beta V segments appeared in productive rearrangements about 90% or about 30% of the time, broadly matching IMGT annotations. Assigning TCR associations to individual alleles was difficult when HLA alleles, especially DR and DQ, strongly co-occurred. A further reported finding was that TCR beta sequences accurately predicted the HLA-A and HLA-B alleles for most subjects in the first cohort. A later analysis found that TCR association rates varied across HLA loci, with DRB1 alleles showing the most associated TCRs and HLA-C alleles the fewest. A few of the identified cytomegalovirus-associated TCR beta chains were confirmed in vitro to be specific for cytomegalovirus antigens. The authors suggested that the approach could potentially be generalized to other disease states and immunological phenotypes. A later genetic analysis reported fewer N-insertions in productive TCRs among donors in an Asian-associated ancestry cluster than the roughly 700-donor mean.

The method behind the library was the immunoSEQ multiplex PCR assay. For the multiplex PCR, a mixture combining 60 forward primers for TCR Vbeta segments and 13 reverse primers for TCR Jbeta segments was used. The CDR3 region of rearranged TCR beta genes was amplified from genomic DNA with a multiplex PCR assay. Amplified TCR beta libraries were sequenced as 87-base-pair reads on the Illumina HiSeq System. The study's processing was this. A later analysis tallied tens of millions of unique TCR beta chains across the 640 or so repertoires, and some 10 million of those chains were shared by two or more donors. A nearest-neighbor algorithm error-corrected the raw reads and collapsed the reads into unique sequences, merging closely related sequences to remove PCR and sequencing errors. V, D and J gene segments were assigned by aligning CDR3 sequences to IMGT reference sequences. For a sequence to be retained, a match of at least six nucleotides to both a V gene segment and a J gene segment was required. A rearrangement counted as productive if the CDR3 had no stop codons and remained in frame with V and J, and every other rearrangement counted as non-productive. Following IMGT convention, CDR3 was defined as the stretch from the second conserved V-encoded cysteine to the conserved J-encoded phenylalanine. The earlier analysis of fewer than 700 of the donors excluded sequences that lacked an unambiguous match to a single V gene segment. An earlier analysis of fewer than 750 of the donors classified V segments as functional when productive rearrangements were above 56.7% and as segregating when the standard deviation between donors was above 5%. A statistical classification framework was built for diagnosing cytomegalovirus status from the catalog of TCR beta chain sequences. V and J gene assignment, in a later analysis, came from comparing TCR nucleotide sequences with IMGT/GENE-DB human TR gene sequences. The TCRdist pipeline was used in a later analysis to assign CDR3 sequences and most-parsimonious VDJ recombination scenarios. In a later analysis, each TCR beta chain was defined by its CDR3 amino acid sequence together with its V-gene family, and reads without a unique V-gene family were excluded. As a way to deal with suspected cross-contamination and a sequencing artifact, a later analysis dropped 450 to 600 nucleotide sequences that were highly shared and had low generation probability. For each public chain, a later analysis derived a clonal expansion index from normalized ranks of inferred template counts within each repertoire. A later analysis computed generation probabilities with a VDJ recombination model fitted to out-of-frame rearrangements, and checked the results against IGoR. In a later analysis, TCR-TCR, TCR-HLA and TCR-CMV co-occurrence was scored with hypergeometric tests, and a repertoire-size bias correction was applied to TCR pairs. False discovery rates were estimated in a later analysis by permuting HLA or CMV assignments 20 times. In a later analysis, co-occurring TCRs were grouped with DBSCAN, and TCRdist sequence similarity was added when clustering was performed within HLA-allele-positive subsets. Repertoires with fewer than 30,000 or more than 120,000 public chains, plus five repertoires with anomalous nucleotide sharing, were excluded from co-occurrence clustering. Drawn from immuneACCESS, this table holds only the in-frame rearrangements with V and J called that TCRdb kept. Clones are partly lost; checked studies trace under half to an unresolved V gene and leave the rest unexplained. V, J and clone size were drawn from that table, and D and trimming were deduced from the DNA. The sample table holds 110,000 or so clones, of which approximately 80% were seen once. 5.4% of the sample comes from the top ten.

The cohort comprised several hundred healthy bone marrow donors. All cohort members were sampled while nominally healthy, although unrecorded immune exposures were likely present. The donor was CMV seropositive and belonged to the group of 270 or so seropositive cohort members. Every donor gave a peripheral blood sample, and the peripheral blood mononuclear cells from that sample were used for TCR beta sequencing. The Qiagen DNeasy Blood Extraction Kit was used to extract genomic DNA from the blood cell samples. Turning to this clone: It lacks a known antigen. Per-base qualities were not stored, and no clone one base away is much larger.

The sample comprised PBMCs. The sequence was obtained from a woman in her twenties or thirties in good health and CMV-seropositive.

The nucleotides are TGTGCCAGTAGTCCACGACAGGGTAGGGACTACGAGCAGTACTTC. It specifies CASSPRQGRDYEQYF. The V gene is TRBV19 and the J gene is TRBJ2-7, with 7 bases aligning to TRBD1. The germline V and J ends show losses of 5 bases and 3 bases respectively, and no gene match explains 10 bases of the junction. As encoded in the germline V gene (reference sequence), CDR1 is LNHDA while CDR2 is SQIVND. The CDR3 has 15 amino acids, counting the end cysteine and phenylalanine. The kept DNA is CDR3 alone, 45 bases in frame from the first base.